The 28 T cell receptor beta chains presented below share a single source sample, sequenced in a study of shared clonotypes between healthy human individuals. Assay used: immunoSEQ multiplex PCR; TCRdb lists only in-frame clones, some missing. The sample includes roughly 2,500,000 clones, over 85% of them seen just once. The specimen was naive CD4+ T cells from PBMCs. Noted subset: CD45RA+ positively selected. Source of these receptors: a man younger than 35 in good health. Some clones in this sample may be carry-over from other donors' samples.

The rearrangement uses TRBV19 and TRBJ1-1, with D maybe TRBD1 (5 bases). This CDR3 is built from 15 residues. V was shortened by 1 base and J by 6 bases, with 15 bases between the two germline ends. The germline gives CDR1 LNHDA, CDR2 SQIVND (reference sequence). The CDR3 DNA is TGTGCCAGTAGTATAGGTTTAGGGACGGCGGCTGAAGCTTTCTTT. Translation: CASSIGLGTAAEAFF.

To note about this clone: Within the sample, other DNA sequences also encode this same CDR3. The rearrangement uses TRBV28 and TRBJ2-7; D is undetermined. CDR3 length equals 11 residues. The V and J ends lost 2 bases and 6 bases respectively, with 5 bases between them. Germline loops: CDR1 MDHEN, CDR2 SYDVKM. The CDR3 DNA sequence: TGTGCCAGCAGTTTACAGCGCGAGCAGTACTTC. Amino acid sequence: CASSLQREQYF.

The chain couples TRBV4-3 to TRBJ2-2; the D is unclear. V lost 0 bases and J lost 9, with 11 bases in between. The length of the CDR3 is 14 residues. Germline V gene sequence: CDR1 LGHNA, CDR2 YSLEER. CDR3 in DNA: TGCGCCAGCAGCCAAGATCAAGGAGTCCGGGAGCTGTTTTTT. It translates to CASSQDQGVRELFF.

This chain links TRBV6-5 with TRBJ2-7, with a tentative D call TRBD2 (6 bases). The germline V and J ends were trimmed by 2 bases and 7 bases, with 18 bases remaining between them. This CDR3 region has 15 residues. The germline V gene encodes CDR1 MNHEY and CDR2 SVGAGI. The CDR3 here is CASSYGPSGEAEQYF. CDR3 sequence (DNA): TGTGCCAGCAGTTACGGCCCTTCGGGAGAGGCGGAGCAGTACTTC.

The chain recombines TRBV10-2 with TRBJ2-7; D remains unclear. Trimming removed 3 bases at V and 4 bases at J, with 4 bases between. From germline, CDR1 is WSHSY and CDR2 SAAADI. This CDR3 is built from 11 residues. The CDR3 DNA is TGCGCCAGCAGTGACAAATACGAGCAGTACTTC. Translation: CASSDKYEQYF.

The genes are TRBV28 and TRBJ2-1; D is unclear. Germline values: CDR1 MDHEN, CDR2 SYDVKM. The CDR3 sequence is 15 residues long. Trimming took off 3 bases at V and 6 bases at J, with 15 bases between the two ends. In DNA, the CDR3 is TGTGCCAGCAGTTTTGGCGGAGAAGGGTCCAATGAGCAGTTCTTC. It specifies CASSFGGEGSNEQFF. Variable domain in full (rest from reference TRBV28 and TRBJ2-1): DVKVTQSSRYLVKRTGEKVFLECVQDMDHENMFWYRQDPGLGLRLIYFSYDVKMKEKGDIPEGYSVSREKKERFSLILESASTNQTSMYLCASSFGGEGSNEQFFGPGTRLTVL.

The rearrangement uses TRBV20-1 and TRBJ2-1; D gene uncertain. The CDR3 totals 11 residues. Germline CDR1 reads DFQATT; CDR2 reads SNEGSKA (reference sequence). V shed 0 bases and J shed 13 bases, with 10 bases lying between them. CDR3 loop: CSARDSLSQFF. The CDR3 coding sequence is TGCAGTGCTAGAGACTCCTTATCTCAGTTCTTC.

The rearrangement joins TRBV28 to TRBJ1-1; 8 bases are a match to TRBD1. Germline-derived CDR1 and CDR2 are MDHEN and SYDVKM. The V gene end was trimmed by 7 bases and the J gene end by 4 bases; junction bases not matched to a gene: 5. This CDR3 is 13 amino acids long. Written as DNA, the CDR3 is TGTGCCAGCACCACGACAGGGGCCACTGAAGCTTTCTTT. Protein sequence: CASTTTGATEAFF.

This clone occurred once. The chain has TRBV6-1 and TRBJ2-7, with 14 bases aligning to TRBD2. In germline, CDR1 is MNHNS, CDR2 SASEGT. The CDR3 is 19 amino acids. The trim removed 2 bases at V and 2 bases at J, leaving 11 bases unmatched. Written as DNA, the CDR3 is TGTGCCAGCAGTGAAAGAGGGACTAGCGGGAGATTTGACCCCTACGAGCAGTACTTC. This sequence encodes CASSERGTSGRFDPYEQYF.

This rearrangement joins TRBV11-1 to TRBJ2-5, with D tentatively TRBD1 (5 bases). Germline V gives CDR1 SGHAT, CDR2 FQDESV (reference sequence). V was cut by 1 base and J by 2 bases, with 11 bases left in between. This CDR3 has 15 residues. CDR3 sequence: CASSLGGGYQETQYF. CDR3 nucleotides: TGTGCCAGCAGCTTAGGGGGCGGATATCAAGAGACCCAGTACTTC.

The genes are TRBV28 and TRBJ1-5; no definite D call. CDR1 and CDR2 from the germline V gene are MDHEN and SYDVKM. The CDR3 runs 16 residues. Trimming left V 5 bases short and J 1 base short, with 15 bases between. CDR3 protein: CASSPPLRESNQPQHF. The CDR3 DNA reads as TGTGCCAGCAGTCCCCCCCTGAGGGAAAGCAATCAGCCCCAGCATTTT.

The CDR3 region has the DNA TGTGCCAGCAGCTCCGGGACAGTGAATCAGCCCCAGCATTTT. Translating it yields CASSSGTVNQPQHF. The rearrangement joins TRBV11-2 to TRBJ1-5, with TRBD1 matching 7 bases. This CDR3 spans 14 amino acids. Germline CDR1 SGHAT, CDR2 FQNNGV. Losses at the gene ends were 4 bases for V and 4 bases for J; bases not matched to a gene: 4.

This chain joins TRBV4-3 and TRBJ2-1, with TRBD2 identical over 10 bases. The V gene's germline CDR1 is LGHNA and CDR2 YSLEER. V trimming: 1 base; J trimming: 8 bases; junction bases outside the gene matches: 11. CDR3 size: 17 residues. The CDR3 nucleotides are TGCGCCAGCAGCCAAGGACAGTTAGCGGGAGGATTCGATGAGCAGTTCTTC. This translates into CASSQGQLAGGFDEQFF.

This chain's CDR3 is CASSKEGQLSYEQYF. CDR3 DNA: TGTGCCAGCAGCAAGGAGGGACAGCTCTCCTACGAGCAGTACTTC. The chain has TRBV7-9 and TRBJ2-7, with D tentatively TRBD1 (7 bases). The CDR3 extends over 15 amino acids. Looked up from germline, CDR1 is SEHNR and CDR2 is FQNEAQ (reference sequence). The V and J ends lost 5 bases and 0 bases respectively, with 14 bases between them.

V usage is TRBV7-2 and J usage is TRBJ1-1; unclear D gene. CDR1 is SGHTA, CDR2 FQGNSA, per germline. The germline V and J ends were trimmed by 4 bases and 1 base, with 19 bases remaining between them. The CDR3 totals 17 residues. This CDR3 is CASSSPPYLRKNTEAFF. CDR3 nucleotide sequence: TGTGCCAGCAGCTCCCCACCATATTTACGTAAGAACACTGAAGCTTTCTTT.

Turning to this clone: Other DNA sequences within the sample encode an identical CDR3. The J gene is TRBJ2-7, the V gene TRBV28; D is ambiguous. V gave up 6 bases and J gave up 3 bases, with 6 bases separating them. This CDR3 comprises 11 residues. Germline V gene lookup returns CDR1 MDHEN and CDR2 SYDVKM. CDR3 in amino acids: CASSPYYEQYF. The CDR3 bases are TGTGCCAGCAGCCCCTACTACGAGCAGTACTTC.

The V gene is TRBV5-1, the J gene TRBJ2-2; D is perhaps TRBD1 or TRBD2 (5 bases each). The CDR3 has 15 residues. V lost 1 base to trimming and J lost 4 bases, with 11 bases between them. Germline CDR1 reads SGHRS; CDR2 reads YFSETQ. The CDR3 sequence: CASSLRGVGTGELFF. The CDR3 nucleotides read TGCGCCAGCAGCTTGAGGGGAGTCGGCACCGGGGAGCTGTTTTTT.

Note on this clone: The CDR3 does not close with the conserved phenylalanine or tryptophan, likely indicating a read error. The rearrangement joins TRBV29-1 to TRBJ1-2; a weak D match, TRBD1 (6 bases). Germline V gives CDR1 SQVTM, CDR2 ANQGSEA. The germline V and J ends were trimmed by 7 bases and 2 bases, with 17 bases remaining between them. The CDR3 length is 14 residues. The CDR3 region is CSASPGQRNYGYTL. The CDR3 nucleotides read TGCAGCGCCTCACCGGGACAAAGAAACTATGGCTACACCCTC.

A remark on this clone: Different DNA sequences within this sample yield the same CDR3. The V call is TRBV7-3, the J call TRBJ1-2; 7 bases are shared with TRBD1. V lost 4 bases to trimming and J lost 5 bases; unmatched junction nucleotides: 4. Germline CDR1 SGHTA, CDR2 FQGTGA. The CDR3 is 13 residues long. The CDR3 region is CASSSGQAYGYTF. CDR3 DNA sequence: TGTGCCAGCAGCTCAGGACAGGCTTATGGCTACACCTTC.

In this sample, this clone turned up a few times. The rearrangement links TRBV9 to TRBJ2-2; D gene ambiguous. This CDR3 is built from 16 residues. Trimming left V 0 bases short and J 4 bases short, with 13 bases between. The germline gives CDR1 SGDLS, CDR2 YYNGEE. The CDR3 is CASSVATGVGTGELFF. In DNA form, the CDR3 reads TGTGCCAGCAGCGTAGCTACGGGCGTCGGCACCGGGGAGCTGTTTTTT.

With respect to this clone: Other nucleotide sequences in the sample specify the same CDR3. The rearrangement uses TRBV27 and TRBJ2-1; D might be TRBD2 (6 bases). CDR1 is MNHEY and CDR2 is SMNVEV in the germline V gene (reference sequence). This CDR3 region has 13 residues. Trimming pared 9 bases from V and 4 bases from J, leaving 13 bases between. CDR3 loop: CASRRERYNEQFF. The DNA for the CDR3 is TGTGCCAGTAGGAGGGAGAGGTACAATGAGCAGTTCTTC.

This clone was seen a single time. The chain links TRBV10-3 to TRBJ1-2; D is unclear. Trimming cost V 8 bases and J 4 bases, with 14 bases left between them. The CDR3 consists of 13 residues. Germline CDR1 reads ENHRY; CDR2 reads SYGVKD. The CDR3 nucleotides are TGTGCCATCGAGGAACGGGAAGGCTATGGCTACACCTTC. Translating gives CAIEEREGYGYTF.

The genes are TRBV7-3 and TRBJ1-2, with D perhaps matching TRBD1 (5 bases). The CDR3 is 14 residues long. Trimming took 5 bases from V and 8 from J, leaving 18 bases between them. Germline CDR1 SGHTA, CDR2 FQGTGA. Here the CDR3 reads CASSGGQGGLGYTF. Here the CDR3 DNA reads TGTGCCAGCAGCGGAGGGCAGGGAGGGCTGGGCTACACCTTC.

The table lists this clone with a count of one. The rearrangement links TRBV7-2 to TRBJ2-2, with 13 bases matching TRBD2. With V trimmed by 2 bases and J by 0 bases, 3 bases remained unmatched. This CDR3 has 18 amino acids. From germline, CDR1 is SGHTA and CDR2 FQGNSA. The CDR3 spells CASSLRLAGGANTGELFF. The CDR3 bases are TGTGCCAGCAGCTTAAGACTAGCGGGAGGCGCGAACACCGGGGAGCTGTTTTTT.

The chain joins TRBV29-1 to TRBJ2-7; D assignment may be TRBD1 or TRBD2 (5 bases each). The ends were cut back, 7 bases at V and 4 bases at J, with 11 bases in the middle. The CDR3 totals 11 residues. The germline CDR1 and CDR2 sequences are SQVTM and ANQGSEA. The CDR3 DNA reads TGCAGCGCTGTGAGGGGTTACGAGCAGTACTTC. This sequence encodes CSAVRGYEQYF.

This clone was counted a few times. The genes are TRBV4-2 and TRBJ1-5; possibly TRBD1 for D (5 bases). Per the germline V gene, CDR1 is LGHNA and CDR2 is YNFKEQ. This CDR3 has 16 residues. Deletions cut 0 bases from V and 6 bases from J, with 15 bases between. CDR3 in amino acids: CASSQEGRVVGQPQHF. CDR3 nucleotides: TGTGCCAGCAGCCAAGAGGGCAGGGTGGTAGGTCAGCCCCAGCATTTT.

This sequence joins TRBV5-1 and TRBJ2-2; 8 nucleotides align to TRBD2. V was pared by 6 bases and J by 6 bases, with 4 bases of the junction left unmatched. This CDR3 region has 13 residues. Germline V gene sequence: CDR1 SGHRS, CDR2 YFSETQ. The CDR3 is CASNREGAGELFF. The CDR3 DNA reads TGCGCCAGCAACCGGGAGGGCGCCGGGGAGCTGTTTTTT.

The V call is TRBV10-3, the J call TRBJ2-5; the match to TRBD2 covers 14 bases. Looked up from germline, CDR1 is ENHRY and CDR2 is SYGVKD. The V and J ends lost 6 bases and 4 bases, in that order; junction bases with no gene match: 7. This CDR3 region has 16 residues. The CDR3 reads CAIRDGTSGGGETQYF. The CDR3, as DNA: TGTGCCATCAGGGACGGGACTAGCGGGGGCGGAGAGACCCAGTACTTC.